This TCR beta chain appears in the sequencing data of a study of cytomegalovirus exposure and HLA in healthy donors. Germline-derived CDR1 and CDR2 are SGDLS and YYNGEE. CDR3 length: 16 residues. V was clipped by 2 bases and J by 7 bases, with 18 bases between them. With 60 Vbeta and 13 Jbeta primers, the PCR was carried out. Some clones are missing from TCRdb's copy, which holds only in-frame ones; the method was immunoSEQ multiplex PCR. The sample includes 170,000 or so clones, about three quarters of them seen just once. Source material: PBMCs. The rearrangement links TRBV9 to TRBJ1-4; possibly TRBD1 for D (5 bases). The TCR was taken from a woman aged 45-65 years in good health and CMV-seropositive. CDR3 bases: TGTGCCAGCAGCGTGGTGGGGCCCTCGGGAGGTGAAAAACTGTTTTTT. Residues: CASSVVGPSGGEKLFF. Combining the CDR3 with reference TRBV9 and TRBJ1-4 gives the whole variable domain DSGVTQTPKHLITATGQRVTLRCSPRSGDLSVYWYQQSLDQGLQFLIQYYNGEERAKGNILERFSAQQFPDLHSELNLSSLELGDSALYFCASSVVGPSGGEKLFFGSGTQLSVL.